This T cell receptor (beta chain) was observed in a study of Ad26.COV2.S vaccination and SARS-CoV-2 variants. Study-wide results and caveats: Vaccine recipients surpassed placebo recipients in spike-specific TCR breadth.

TCRdb's copy holds only in-frame clones and misses some; the assay was immunoSEQ multiplex PCR. Altogether roughly 400,000 clones are present, over 80% being singletons, with the ten largest covering 1.5% to 2%. Treatment indicated: about 20 received Ad26.COV2.S at low or high dose, single or two shots; about 5 received placebo; per-sample allocation not given. It was on day 63 after the first vaccine or placebo injection that samples were taken. The CDR3 covers 15 residues. V lost 2 bases and J 10 bases, leaving 15 bases between the germline ends. Germline CDR1 MNHEY, CDR2 SVGEGT. With regard to this clone: Its cognate antigen is unknown.

The rearrangement uses TRBV6-2 or TRBV6-3 and TRBJ1-6, with D tentatively TRBD1 (6 bases). This sample comprised peripheral blood, obtained in a trial of Ad26.COV2.S vaccine versus placebo. The receptor comes from a person between 18 and 59 years old who received the Ad26.COV2.S COVID-19 vaccine or a placebo. The CDR3 bases are TGTGCCAGCAGTTACCCGACAGGAGTCGGGTCACCCCTCCACTTT. The encoded protein is CASSYPTGVGSPLHF.